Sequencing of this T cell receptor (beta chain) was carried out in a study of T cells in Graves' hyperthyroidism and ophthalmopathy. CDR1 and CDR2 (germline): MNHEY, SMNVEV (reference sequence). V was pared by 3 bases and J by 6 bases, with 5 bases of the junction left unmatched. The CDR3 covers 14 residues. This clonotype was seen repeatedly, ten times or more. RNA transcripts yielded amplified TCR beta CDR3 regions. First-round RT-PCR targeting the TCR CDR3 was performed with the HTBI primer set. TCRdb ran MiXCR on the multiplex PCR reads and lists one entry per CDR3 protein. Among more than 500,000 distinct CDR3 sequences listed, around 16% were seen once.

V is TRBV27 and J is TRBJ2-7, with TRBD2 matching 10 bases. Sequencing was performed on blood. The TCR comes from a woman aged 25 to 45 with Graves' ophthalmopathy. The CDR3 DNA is TGTGCCAGCAGTTTCTCCGGGACTAGCGCCGAGCAGTACTTC. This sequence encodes CASSFSGTSAEQYF.